This TCR beta chain was retrieved from a study of shared clonotypes between healthy human individuals. Positively selected for CCR7, the CD45RO-negative cells used as naive CD8 cells excluded terminally differentiated effector memory CD45RA+ cells. After removal of 7 bases from V and 4 bases from J, the junction contained 6 bases not matched to a gene. CDR3 size: 14 residues. In germline, CDR1 is MNHEY, CDR2 SVGAGI. Method: immunoSEQ multiplex PCR; TCRdb's copy keeps in-frame clones and lacks some. Of approximately 1.9 million clones in the sample, roughly 95% were seen once. The rearrangement uses TRBV6-5 and TRBJ2-1, with 8 bases lining up with TRBD2. Sequenced material: naive CD8+ T cells from PBMCs. The receptor's source is a man younger than 35 in good health. Some clones in this sample may be carry-over from other donors' samples. In DNA form, the CDR3 reads TGTGCCAGCACCGGGCGGGAGGCGTACAATGAGCAGTTCTTC. Protein sequence: CASTGREAYNEQFF.